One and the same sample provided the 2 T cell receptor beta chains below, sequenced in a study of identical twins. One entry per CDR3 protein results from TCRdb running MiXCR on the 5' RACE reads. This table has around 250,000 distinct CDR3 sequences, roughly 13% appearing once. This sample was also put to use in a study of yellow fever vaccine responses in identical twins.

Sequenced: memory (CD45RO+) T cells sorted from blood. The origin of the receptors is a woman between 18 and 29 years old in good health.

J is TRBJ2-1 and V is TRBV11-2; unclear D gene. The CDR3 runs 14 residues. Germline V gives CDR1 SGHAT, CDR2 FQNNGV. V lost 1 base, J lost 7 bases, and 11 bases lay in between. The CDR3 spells CASSLGRQTNEQFF. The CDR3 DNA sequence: TGTGCCAGCAGCTTAGGGCGTCAGACGAATGAGCAGTTCTTC.

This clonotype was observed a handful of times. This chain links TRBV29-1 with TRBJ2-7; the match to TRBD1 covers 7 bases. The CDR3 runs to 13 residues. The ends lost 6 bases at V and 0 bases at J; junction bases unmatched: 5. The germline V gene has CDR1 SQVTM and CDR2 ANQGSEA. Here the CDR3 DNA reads TGCAGCGTCCCCGGGACAGACTCCTACGAGCAGTACTTC. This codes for CSVPGTDSYEQYF.